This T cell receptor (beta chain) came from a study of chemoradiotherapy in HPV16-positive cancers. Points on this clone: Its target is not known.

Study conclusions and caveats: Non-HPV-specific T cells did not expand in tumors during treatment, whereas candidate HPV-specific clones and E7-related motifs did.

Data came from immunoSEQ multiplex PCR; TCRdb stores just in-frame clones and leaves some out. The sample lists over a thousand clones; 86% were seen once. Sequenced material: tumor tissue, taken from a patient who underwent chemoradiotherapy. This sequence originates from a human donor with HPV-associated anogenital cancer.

The CDR3 DNA reads as TGTGCCAGCAGCGTAGGATTCTCGGCAGGGTGGTCCTCTGGGGCCAACGTCCTGACTTTC. Protein product: CASSVGFSAGWSSGANVLTF. V and J are TRBV9 and TRBJ2-6; TRBD1 might be the D (5 bases). The germline V gene encodes CDR1 SGDLS and CDR2 YYNGEE. The CDR3 runs 20 residues. V lost 0 bases and J lost 0, with 19 bases in between.